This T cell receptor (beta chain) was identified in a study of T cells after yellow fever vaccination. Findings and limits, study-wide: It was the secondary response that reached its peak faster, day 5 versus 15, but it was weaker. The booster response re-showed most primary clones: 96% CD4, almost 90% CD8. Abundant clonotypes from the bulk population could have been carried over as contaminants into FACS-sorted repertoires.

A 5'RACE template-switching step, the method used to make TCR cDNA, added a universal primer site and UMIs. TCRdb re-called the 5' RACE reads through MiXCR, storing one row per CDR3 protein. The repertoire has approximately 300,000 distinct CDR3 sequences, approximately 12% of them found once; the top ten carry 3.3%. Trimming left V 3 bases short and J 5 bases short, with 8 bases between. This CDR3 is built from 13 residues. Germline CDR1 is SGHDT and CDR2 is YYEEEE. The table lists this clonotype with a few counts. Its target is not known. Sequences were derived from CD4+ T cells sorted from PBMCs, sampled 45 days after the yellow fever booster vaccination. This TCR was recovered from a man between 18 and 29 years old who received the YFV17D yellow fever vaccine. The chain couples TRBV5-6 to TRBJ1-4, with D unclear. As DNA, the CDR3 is TGTGCCAGCAGCTATCCCCCGAATGAAAAACTGTTTTTT. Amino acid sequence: CASSYPPNEKLFF.